This is a list of T cell receptor beta chains from one sample in a study of identical twins. MiXCR was run by TCRdb on the 5' RACE reads, yielding one entry per CDR3 protein. In the table there are 300,000 to 400,000 distinct CDR3 sequences, roughly 9% of which are singletons. The sequenced material came from naive T cells sorted from blood. These TCRs come from a woman between 45 and 65 years old in good health. Both conserved end residues are trimmed from each CDR3. The D gene is left open where the match is weak.

d_call,j_call,v_call,cdr3_aa
-,TRBJ1-5,TRBV11-2,ASSLEQGRRQPQH
-,TRBJ1-5,TRBV30,AWRGGNNQPQH
TRBD2,TRBJ2-1,TRBV3-1,ASSRGGGEQF
-,TRBJ2-1,TRBV12-3/TRBV12-4,ASRGHEQF
-,TRBJ2-4,TRBV7-9,ASSTRDSKNIQY
-,TRBJ2-1,TRBV20-1,SARGTVLGTGYNEQF
TRBD2,TRBJ2-1,TRBV12-3/TRBV12-4,ASSFGGFGMWDRQGGYNEQF
TRBD1,TRBJ2-2,TRBV20-1,SAYRGITGELF
-,TRBJ2-3,TRBV7-8,ASSPIGSGAAFGDTQY
-,TRBJ1-2,TRBV5-1,ASSDGANYGYT
TRBD2,TRBJ2-1,TRBV12-3/TRBV12-4,ASIGLAGAGQF
-,TRBJ2-7,TRBV12-3/TRBV12-4,ASSFPHYEQY
-,TRBJ2-7,TRBV10-3,AISGPSYEQY
-,TRBJ2-7,TRBV6-2/TRBV6-3,ASSFSGTRPEGSYEQY
-,TRBJ2-7,TRBV29-1,SVDGHLEGTHVAYEQY
-,TRBJ1-4,TRBV5-1,ASSLAGGTSEKLF
-,TRBJ2-1,TRBV2,ASSKGSSYNEQF
TRBD1,TRBJ2-1,TRBV5-1,ASSTGQYNEQF
TRBD1,TRBJ2-5,TRBV27,ASRTSMTGGGTETQY
TRBD2,TRBJ2-1,TRBV7-2,ASSLVGTSGIEQF
-,TRBJ1-2,TRBV2,ASSAIPQGAGGYT
TRBD2,TRBJ2-1,TRBV12-3/TRBV12-4,ASSLGGIEQF
TRBD1,TRBJ2-3,TRBV5-1,ASSLERQGTQY